This entry features one TCR beta chain sequence. Sample-barcoded 5' priming and a J-beta primer mix drove a second PCR of about 7 to 11 cycles. MiXCR, run by TCRdb on the 5' RACE reads, gives a single entry per CDR3 protein. The table has about 730,000 distinct CDR3 sequences, roughly two fifths seen once. The data were obtained in a study of blood T cells in healthy people across ages. Germline CDR1 is LGHNA and CDR2 is YNFKEQ. V lost 4 bases to trimming and J lost 8 bases, with 12 bases between them. The CDR3 contains 13 residues. The chain uses TRBV4-2 and TRBJ1-3; D remains ambiguous. The sequence was collected from an older woman in good health. Specimen: blood. The CDR3 spells CASSPGRGDTIYF. The CDR3 DNA follows: TGTGCCAGCAGCCCCGGACGGGGAGACACCATATATTTT.